These 26 T cell receptor beta chains were all obtained from the same sample, sequenced in a study of cytomegalovirus exposure and HLA in healthy donors. PCR used 60 Vbeta primers and 13 Jbeta primers. Clones were read by immunoSEQ multiplex PCR, and TCRdb kept only the in-frame ones, dropping some. The top ten hold approximately 5.7% of the sample, which has fewer than 250,000 clones, about four fifths seen once. Sequencing was done on a sample of PBMCs. The receptors were gathered from a man aged 40-49 years in good health and CMV-seropositive.

The chain links TRBV7-3 to TRBJ2-7, with a tentative D call TRBD2 (6 bases). The CDR3 has 15 amino acids. V was shortened by 4 bases and J by 2 bases, with 15 bases between the two germline ends. The germline gives CDR1 SGHTA, CDR2 FQGTGA. The CDR3 spells CASSSRGGRAYEQYV. In DNA, the CDR3 is TGTGCCAGCAGCTCCCGAGGAGGGAGAGCCTACGAGCAGTACGTC.

This clone occurred once. The chain uses TRBV7-2 and TRBJ2-5; 7 bases match TRBD2. Germline V gives CDR1 SGHTA, CDR2 FQGNSA. This CDR3 contains 18 residues. Losses at the gene ends were 1 base for V and 2 bases for J; bases not matched to a gene: 13. In DNA form, the CDR3 reads TGTGCCAGCAGCTTAGACCCGCGGCTGGGGGGAGGGCAAGAGACCCAGTACTTC. Translated: CASSLDPRLGGGQETQYF.

The CDR3: CASSWGTLNQPQHF. In nucleotides, the CDR3 is TGTGCCAGCAGCTGGGGGACTTTAAATCAGCCCCAGCATTTT. The rearrangement links TRBV14 to TRBJ1-5, with a weak D call TRBD1 (5 bases). Between the trimmed V and J ends, which lost 5 bases and 4 bases, there was a span of 12 bases. The CDR3 totals 14 residues. The germline gives CDR1 SGHDN, CDR2 FVKESK. The variable domain in full, with the rest retrieved from reference TRBV14 and TRBJ1-5, is EAGVTQFPSHSVIEKGQTVTLRCDPISGHDNLYWYRRVMGKEIKFLLHFVKESKQDESGMPNNRFLAERTGGTYSTLKVQPAELEDSGVYFCASSWGTLNQPQHFGDGTRLSIL.

The chain recombines TRBV4-1 with TRBJ2-7; 11 positions match TRBD1. Germline-derived CDR1 and CDR2 are MGHRA and YSYEKL. The CDR3 length is 14 residues. Germline trimming cut 5 bases from V and 4 bases from J; bases unmatched to any gene: 4. CDR3 residues: CASSVRDRGYEQYV. The CDR3 region has the DNA TGCGCCAGCAGCGTCCGGGACAGGGGGTACGAGCAGTACGTC.

This clone has just one count. This sequence joins TRBV10-2 and TRBJ1-1; 8 bases are shared with TRBD1. Germline lookup yields CDR1 WSHSY and CDR2 SAAADI. Germline trimming cut 5 bases from V and 0 bases from J; bases unmatched to any gene: 11. CDR3 length: 17 amino acids. CDR3 bases: TGCGCCAGCAGTCTACTCGACAGGGGACTAATGAACACTGAAGCTTTCTTT. Amino acid sequence: CASSLLDRGLMNTEAFF.

The rearrangement joins TRBV14 to TRBJ2-3, with D possibly being TRBD1 (5 bases). CDR1 is SGHDN, CDR2 FVKESK, per germline. This CDR3 contains 15 residues. The V and J ends lost 5 bases and 0 bases respectively, with 12 bases between them. DNA for the CDR3: TGTGCCAGCAGCGGGGCAGAAACTAGCACAGATACGCAGTATTTT. Residues: CASSGAETSTDTQYF.

Turning to this clone: This CDR3 is also generated by other DNA sequences in the sample. This chain connects TRBV6-1 to TRBJ2-3; D possibly corresponds to TRBD2 (6 bases). Trimming cost V 7 bases and J 4 bases, with 9 bases left between them. The CDR3 runs to 12 residues. Germline CDR1 MNHNS, CDR2 SASEGT. The CDR3 sequence is CASNRLADTQYF. The CDR3 nucleotides read TGTGCCAGCAACAGACTAGCAGATACGCAGTATTTT.

The chain employs TRBV5-6 and TRBJ2-1, with 9 bases fitting TRBD2. The CDR3 runs to 16 residues. The junction had 11 bases not matched to a gene; V was cut back by 1 base and J by 9 bases. Looked up from germline, CDR1 is SGHDT and CDR2 is YYEEEE. Here the CDR3 DNA reads TGTGCCAGCAGCTTGAGTCGCGGGAGGGATTCCCGTGAGCAGTTCTTC. Amino acids: CASSLSRGRDSREQFF.

The chain recombines TRBV5-6 with TRBJ1-2, with D tentatively TRBD1 (5 bases). Germline CDR1 and CDR2: SGHDT and YYEEEE. There are 13 residues in the CDR3. The V end lost 3 bases, the J end lost 7 bases, and 13 bases lay between the germline ends. Written as DNA, the CDR3 is TGTGCCAGCAGCTCCAGGGATTCGATTGGCTACACCTTC. Translating it yields CASSSRDSIGYTF.

The chain joins TRBV10-3 to TRBJ2-7; D not resolved. CDR1 and CDR2 from the germline V gene are ENHRY and SYGVKD. The CDR3 covers 12 residues. Trimming removed 0 bases from V and 7 bases from J, with 7 bases in between. CDR3 protein: CAISESIGEQYV. CDR3 nucleotide sequence: TGTGCCATCAGTGAGTCGATCGGGGAGCAGTACGTC.

CDR3 region: CASSRDRPGGIVREQYV. The CDR3 DNA is TGTGCCAGCAGCAGGGACAGGCCTGGAGGCATCGTTCGCGAGCAGTACGTC. The genes are TRBV21-1 and TRBJ2-7; no check of the table's D call, TRBD1, against the DNA was made. TRBV21-1 is reported as a pseudogene. This CDR3 has 17 residues.

The chain's CDR3 is CASSLTLYTDTQYF. Written as DNA, the CDR3 is TGTGCCAGCAGCCTAACCCTCTACACAGATACGCAGTATTTT. V is TRBV9 and J is TRBJ2-3; unclear D gene. CDR3 size: 14 residues. Germline CDR1 SGDLS, CDR2 YYNGEE. The V end lost 4 bases, the J end lost 2 bases, and 11 bases lay between the germline ends. Full variable domain (rest looked up from reference TRBV9 and TRBJ2-3): DSGVTQTPKHLITATGQRVTLRCSPRSGDLSVYWYQQSLDQGLQFLIQYYNGEERAKGNILERFSAQQFPDLHSELNLSSLELGDSALYFCASSLTLYTDTQYFGPGTRLTVL.

The gene calls are TRBV4-1 and TRBJ2-7; 9 bases are shared with TRBD2. Germline CDR1 and CDR2: MGHRA and YSYEKL. The CDR3 has 14 residues. Trimming at V came to 4 bases and at J to 5 bases, leaving 6 bases not matched to a gene. Here the CDR3 reads CASSLRTSEDEQYV. The CDR3 DNA reads TGCGCCAGCAGCCTCCGGACTAGCGAAGACGAGCAGTACGTC.

This clone was seen a few times. This chain joins TRBV19 and TRBJ2-1; 10 bases line up with TRBD2. The CDR3 spans 14 residues. Germline V lookup: CDR1 LNHDA, CDR2 SQIVND (reference sequence). Germline trimming cut 3 bases from V and 6 bases from J; bases unmatched to any gene: 2. CDR3 in DNA: TGTGCCAGTAGTATGGGGACTAGCGTCAATGAGCAGTTCTTC. It yields the protein CASSMGTSVNEQFF.

This clone was counted a single time. This sequence joins TRBV18 and TRBJ2-3; maybe TRBD2 (6 bases). Trimming shortened V by 1 base and J by 0 bases, and 8 bases separated the two germline ends. Germline V CDR1 and CDR2: KGHSH, LQKENI. The CDR3 consists of 15 residues. CDR3 nucleotides: TGTGCCAGCTCACCACGCGGGACTAGCACAGATACGCAGTATTTT. Translation gives CASSPRGTSTDTQYF.

This rearrangement joins TRBV29-1 to TRBJ2-1; 10 nucleotides agree with TRBD2. V shed 3 bases, J shed 3 bases, and the junction held 11 bases outside the gene matches. CDR1 SQVTM and CDR2 ANQGSEA come from the germline V gene. There are 17 residues in the CDR3. For the CDR3, the DNA is TGCAGCGTTGATTCGCCCTACGGACTAGCGGACTACAATGAGCAGTTCTTC. It yields the protein CSVDSPYGLADYNEQFF.

The V call is TRBV7-9, the J call TRBJ2-7; 13 positions agree with TRBD2. The CDR3 has 16 residues. With 5 bases clipped from V and 5 bases from J, the junction kept 9 bases outside the gene matches. The germline V gene has CDR1 SEHNR and CDR2 FQNEAQ (reference sequence). DNA of the CDR3: TGTGCCAGCAGCCCGGGACTAGCGGGAATTGGGAACGAGCAGTACTTC. It is translated as CASSPGLAGIGNEQYF.

The rearrangement links TRBV7-2 to TRBJ2-3; 8 bases match TRBD2. The CDR3 covers 16 residues. CDR1 and CDR2 from the germline V gene are SGHTA and FQGNSA. V shed 5 bases, J shed 5 bases, and the junction held 12 bases outside the gene matches. CDR3 DNA sequence: TGTGCCAGCAGCCCCTCCGCGGGCCGGGGGGGAGATACGCAGTATTTT. This gives the protein CASSPSAGRGGDTQYF.

The chain carries TRBV2 and TRBJ2-7, with TRBD1 identical over 7 bases. The germline CDR1 and CDR2 sequences are SNHLY and FYNNEI. This CDR3 has 12 amino acids. The DNA for the CDR3 is TGTGCCAGCTCGACAGGGAGCTACAAGCAGTACGTC. This encodes CASSTGSYKQYV.

As concerns this clone: The same CDR3 arises from other DNA sequences in this sample as well. The gene calls are TRBV6-5 and TRBJ1-2; D might be TRBD1 (6 bases). CDR1 and CDR2 from the germline V gene are MNHEY and SVGAGI. The V end lost 2 bases, the J end lost 2 bases, and 9 bases lay between the germline ends. The CDR3 consists of 14 residues. The CDR3 DNA sequence: TGTGCCAGCAGTTACGACAGGTCGAACTATGGCTACACCTTC. Its translation is CASSYDRSNYGYTF.

V gene TRBV27 combines with J gene TRBJ1-5; TRBD1 might be the D (6 bases). V was pared by 4 bases and J by 6 bases, with 13 bases between. Germline V gives CDR1 MNHEY, CDR2 SMNVEV (reference sequence). The CDR3 runs to 14 residues. In DNA, the CDR3 is TGTGCCAGCAGTTACACAGGGTATGGTCAGCCCCAGCATTTT. Residues: CASSYTGYGQPQHF.

This clone was seen a few times. The chain combines TRBV29-1 with TRBJ2-1; TRBD2 agrees at 11 bases. CDR3 length: 14 amino acids. CDR1 and CDR2 (germline): SQVTM, ANQGSEA. The V gene end was trimmed by 5 bases and the J gene end by 10 bases; junction bases not matched to a gene: 10. CDR3 DNA sequence: TGCAGCGTTCGGGGACTAGCGGACAGGAGGGAGCAGTTCTTC. This gives the protein CSVRGLADRREQFF.

The rearrangement joins TRBV30 to TRBJ1-2, with D unresolved. Germline CDR1 and CDR2: GTSNPN and SVGIG (reference sequence). This CDR3 region has 15 residues. Trimming left V 7 bases short and J 7 bases short, with 25 bases between. The CDR3 sequence: CASSHPRGESVGYTF. Written as DNA, the CDR3 is TGTGCCTCGAGCCATCCTCGGGGAGAATCGGTTGGCTACACCTTC.

The chain carries TRBV7-7 and TRBJ2-1, with 7 nucleotides matching TRBD1. CDR1 and CDR2 from the germline V gene are SSHAT and FNYEAQ (reference sequence). The CDR3 is 16 amino acids. The trim removed 4 bases at V and 3 bases at J, leaving 9 bases unmatched. The CDR3 loop is CASSSQTGVGYNEQFF. The CDR3 nucleotides read TGTGCCAGCAGCTCCCAAACAGGGGTAGGCTACAATGAGCAGTTCTTC. The full variable domain, with the rest looked up from reference TRBV7-7 and TRBJ2-1, is GAGVSQSPRYKVTKRGQDVTLRCDPISSHATLYWYQQALGQGPEFLTYFNYEAQPDKSGLPSDRFSAERPEGSISTLTIQRTEQRDSAMYRCASSSQTGVGYNEQFFGPGTRLTVL.

The V and J genes are TRBV11-3 and TRBJ1-1; TRBD1 agrees at 7 bases. The V gene end was trimmed by 4 bases and the J gene end by 11 bases; junction bases not matched to a gene: 13. The CDR3 contains 14 residues. Germline V gene sequence: CDR1 SGHNT, CDR2 YENEEA. DNA of the CDR3: TGTGCCAGCAGCTCCTATCGACAGGGTGGTCGCGCTTTCTTT. Its translation is CASSSYRQGGRAFF.

This chain's CDR3 is CASSAFLGLDRNEQFF. In DNA form, the CDR3 reads TGTGCCAGCAGCGCCTTTCTGGGACTCGACCGCAATGAGCAGTTCTTC. This sequence joins TRBV11-2 and TRBJ2-1, with D maybe TRBD2 (6 bases). This CDR3 spans 16 amino acids. Per the germline V gene, CDR1 is SGHAT and CDR2 is FQNNGV. V shed 5 bases and J shed 6 bases, with 20 bases lying between them.